A few counts support the clone carrying this TCR beta chain. The sample comes from a study of blood T cell repertoires in COVID-19. This CDR3 region has 13 residues. Trimming pared 5 bases from V and 7 bases from J, leaving 15 bases between. Germline CDR1 reads SGHDT; CDR2 reads YYEEEE. The data were produced by immunoSEQ multiplex PCR, yet TCRdb's version contains in-frame clones alone and is incomplete. The sample yields fewer than 25,000 clones, 65% to 90% seen once. The chain uses TRBV5-6 and TRBJ1-1; TRBD1 is a possible D gene (6 bases). The sequenced material came from peripheral blood. The TCR sequence derives from a man between 65 and 79 years old with acute or convalescent COVID-19. This chain's CDR3 is CASRDRGFREAFF. CDR3 sequence (DNA): TGTGCCAGCAGGGATAGGGGGTTTCGTGAAGCTTTCTTT. Using reference TRBV5-6 and TRBJ1-1 for the parts outside the CDR3, the full variable domain is DAGVTQSPTHLIKTRGQQVTLRCSPKSGHDTVSWYQQALGQGPQFIFQYYEEEERQRGNFPDRFSGHQFPNYSSELNVNALLLGDSALYLCASRDRGFREAFFGQGTRLTVV.